The present entry profiles one T cell receptor (beta chain) with its context. The antigen remains unidentified. This sample is drawn from a study of cytomegalovirus exposure and HLA in healthy donors. Across the study: HLA-typed donors were the source of approximately 88 million unique TCRs, which an early data release held. Study conclusions and caveats: Among TCR sequences, most were rare, though some public TCRs appeared in many donors.

Use of 60 Vbeta and 13 Jbeta primers characterized the PCR. Original analysis: In a later analysis, some 10 million of some 80 million unique beta chains occurred in at least two donors. Using immunoSEQ multiplex PCR, the repertoire was profiled, and TCRdb retains in-frame clones only, with some absent. The DNA was the basis for D and trimming; V, J and clone size are from that table. The sample has 90,000 to 140,000 clones; around 70% are singletons. Germline V CDR1 and CDR2: MGHDK, SYGVNS. The CDR3 has 14 amino acids. V shed 1 base and J shed 6 bases, with 9 bases lying between them. The receptor was isolated from a young man in good health and CMV-seronegative. The J gene is TRBJ1-4, the V gene TRBV25-1; D might be TRBD1 (6 bases). The sequenced material came from PBMCs. The CDR3 loop reads CASSELSGDEKLFF. As DNA, the CDR3 is TGTGCCAGCAGTGAATTATCAGGGGATGAAAAACTGTTTTTT.